This T cell receptor (beta chain) was obtained from a study of memory CD4+ T cells and cytomegalovirus serostatus. Findings and caveats of the study: CD4+ memory repertoires contained about two fifths of the 164 reported CMV TCRbeta sequences. Suggested: most of the CMV-linked TCR signature lies in CD4+ memory cells. CMV serostatus prediction reached median AUC roughly 0.95, or 0.91 with US-trained model.

Germline-derived CDR1 and CDR2 are SGHDT and YYEEEE. There are 14 residues in the CDR3. Trimming stripped 4 bases from V and 0 bases from J, with 10 bases between. There are a few counts of this clone. Its antigen is undetermined. Single viable CD3+CD4+CD8-CD45RO+ cells were sorted as the memory CD4+ T cells. Some clones are missing from TCRdb's copy, which holds only in-frame ones; the method was immunoSEQ multiplex PCR. Among around 88,000 clones listed, 80% were seen once. The source of this sequence is an adult in good health and CMV-seropositive. The rearrangement links TRBV5-6 to TRBJ1-1; a weak D match, TRBD1 (5 bases). Sequencing input: memory CD4+ T cells from blood. The CDR3, as DNA: TGTGCCAGCAGCGCGCAGGGCCTGAACACTGAAGCTTTCTTT. Its translation is CASSAQGLNTEAFF. Looking up the rest from reference TRBV5-6 and TRBJ1-1 gives the full variable domain: DAGVTQSPTHLIKTRGQQVTLRCSPKSGHDTVSWYQQALGQGPQFIFQYYEEEERQRGNFPDRFSGHQFPNYSSELNVNALLLGDSALYLCASSAQGLNTEAFFGQGTRLTVV.